A selection of T cell receptor beta chains follows, all from one sample in a study of blood T cell repertoires in COVID-19. Data came from immunoSEQ multiplex PCR; TCRdb stores just in-frame clones and leaves some out. The sample lists tens of thousands of clones, about 72% occurring once. Sequencing was done on a sample of peripheral blood. These receptors were collected from an elderly woman with acute or convalescent COVID-19. Each CDR3 is given with its conserved first and last residue. A D gene is named only where the DNA matches it firmly. The size of a clone is reported for some rows only, either as once, few or many, or as a class for expanded clones.

.,.,TRBV5-4,TRBJ2-3,CASSSRGTSASTDTQYF,TGTGCCAGCAGCTCCAGGGGTACTAGCGCCAGCACAGATACGCAGTATTTT
many,.,TRBV5-6,TRBJ1-6,CASSSWAHLSYNSPLHF,TGTGCCAGCAGCTCCTGGGCCCACCTCTCCTATAATTCACCCCTCCACTTT
few,.,TRBV5-8,TRBJ2-5,CASSLYTGETQYF,TGTGCCAGCAGCTTGTATACAGGAGAGACCCAGTACTTC
.,.,TRBV5-1,TRBJ2-1,CASSPNAPGYGNEQFF,TGCGCCAGCAGCCCCAATGCCCCGGGGTATGGCAATGAGCAGTTCTTC
few,.,TRBV28,TRBJ1-2,CAITDSFNYGYTF,TGTGCCATCACTGACAGCTTTAACTATGGCTACACCTTC
.,.,TRBV10-3,TRBJ2-7,CATQRQIGAYEQYF,TGTGCCACCCAGAGACAGATTGGTGCCTACGAGCAGTACTTC
.,TRBD1,TRBV7-2,TRBJ2-7,CASSQGQDSYEQYF,TGTGCCAGCAGCCAGGGACAGGACTCCTACGAGCAGTACTTC
.,TRBD1,TRBV6-5,TRBJ2-7,CASFAQGTGVDEQYF,TGTGCCAGCTTCGCGCAAGGGACAGGGGTTGACGAGCAGTACTTC
few,TRBD1,TRBV3-1/TRBV3-2,TRBJ1-6,CASSPQGSFNSPLHF,TGTGCCAGCAGCCCACAGGGGTCCTTTAATTCACCCCTCCACTTT
once,.,TRBV18,TRBJ1-2,CASSPQDSYGYTF,TGTGCCAGCTCACCCCAGGACAGCTATGGCTACACCTTC
.,.,TRBV28,TRBJ2-7,CASSRPRDKVDYEQYF,TGTGCCAGCAGTCGACCCCGGGACAAAGTAGACTACGAGCAGTACTTC
.,.,TRBV5-1,TRBJ1-2,CASSFGQSDGYTF,TGCGCCAGCAGCTTTGGGCAGTCGGATGGATACACCTTC
.,.,TRBV6-6,TRBJ1-1,CASSYSTGRNTEAFF,TGTGCCAGCAGTTATTCCACAGGGCGGAACACTGAAGCTTTCTTT
.,.,TRBV9,TRBJ2-7,CASSVAPGTYEQYF,TGTGCCAGCAGCGTAGCCCCGGGAACCTACGAGCAGTACTTC
few,TRBD2,TRBV27,TRBJ2-3,CASSLSGGAADTQYF,TGTGCCAGCAGCCTTAGCGGGGGGGCGGCAGATACGCAGTATTTT
.,TRBD2,TRBV19,TRBJ2-5,CASRATSGRRGRETQYF,TGTGCCAGTAGAGCTACTAGCGGGAGGAGAGGGAGGGAGACCCAGTACTTC
few,.,TRBV9,TRBJ2-1,CASSVGSGEQFF,TGTGCCAGCAGCGTAGGGAGTGGCGAGCAGTTCTTC
.,.,TRBV28,TRBJ1-5,CASSLYRQNSNQPQHF,TGTGCCAGCAGTTTGTACCGACAGAATAGCAATCAGCCCCAGCATTTT
.,TRBD2,TRBV9,TRBJ2-2,CASSVLAGSSGELFF,TGTGCCAGCAGCGTACTAGCGGGGAGCTCCGGGGAGCTGTTTTTT
many,TRBD1,TRBV2,TRBJ2-1,CASSRDSSYNEQFF,TGTGCCAGCAGCCGGGACAGCTCCTACAATGAGCAGTTCTTC
.,TRBD2,TRBV29-1,TRBJ2-2,CSVEDPPGGQPGELFF,TGCAGCGTTGAAGATCCCCCGGGGGGGCAACCCGGGGAGCTGTTTTTT
.,TRBD2,TRBV6-2/TRBV6-3,TRBJ2-1,CASSRLAGNEQFF,TGTGCCAGCAGTCGACTAGCGGGCAATGAGCAGTTCTTC
.,.,TRBV5-1,TRBJ2-2,CASSFEHPTGELFF,TGCGCCAGCAGCTTTGAACACCCCACCGGGGAGCTGTTTTTT
.,.,TRBV11-3,TRBJ2-3,CASSPLGGGASDTQYF,TGTGCCAGCAGCCCCCTGGGAGGGGGGGCGTCGGATACGCAGTATTTT
.,TRBD1,TRBV5-6,TRBJ2-2,CASGWDRGITGELFF,TGTGCCAGCGGATGGGACAGGGGCATCACCGGGGAGCTGTTTTTT
once,TRBD1,TRBV5-1,TRBJ2-7,CASSLEDAAGGAVVYEQYF,TGCGCCAGCAGCTTGGAGGACGCGGCAGGGGGCGCAGTTGTGTACGAGCAGTACTTC
.,.,TRBV7-3,TRBJ1-6,CASSLTTGGHSPLHF,TGTGCCAGCAGCTTAACGACGGGAGGACATTCACCCCTCCACTTT
.,.,TRBV12-2,TRBJ2-2,CASRLAGAPGELFF,TGTGCAAGTCGCTTAGCGGGGGCACCCGGGGAGCTGTTTTTT
.,.,TRBV2,TRBJ2-5,CASSGDQGQETQYF,TGTGCCAGCAGTGGCGATCAGGGGCAAGAGACCCAGTACTTC
.,.,TRBV21-1,TRBJ1-2,CASSKEEPLYGYTF,TGTGCCAGCAGCAAAGAAGAGCCCCTCTATGGCTACACCTTC
once,TRBD2,TRBV4-3,TRBJ2-3,CASSQGLAGATDTQYF,TGCGCCAGCAGCCAAGGACTAGCGGGAGCCACAGATACGCAGTATTTT
once,TRBD2,TRBV20-1,TRBJ2-7,CSASSGLAGLEQYF,TGCAGTGCTAGTAGTGGGCTAGCGGGACTCGAGCAGTACTTC
.,.,TRBV7-6,TRBJ1-1,CASSLSGTGTEAFF,TGTGCCAGCAGCTTGTCGGGGACTGGCACTGAAGCTTTCTTT
.,TRBD1,TRBV4-2,TRBJ2-1,CASSQVSGGLGNEQFF,TGTGCCAGCAGCCAAGTCTCAGGGGGCTTAGGCAATGAGCAGTTCTTC
few,.,TRBV5-1,TRBJ1-6,CASRPDSRSYNSPLHF,TGCGCCAGCAGACCTGACAGCCGCTCCTATAATTCACCCCTCCACTTT
.,.,TRBV5-5,TRBJ2-2,CASSYLGGTNTGELFF,TGTGCCAGCAGCTACCTCGGGGGTACGAACACCGGGGAGCTGTTTTTT
.,TRBD2,TRBV6-1,TRBJ2-3,CASSAGWREATDTQYF,TGTGCCAGCAGTGCCGGTTGGCGGGAGGCCACAGATACGCAGTATTTT
once,.,TRBV18,TRBJ2-1,CASSPRALRGIRGQNEQFF,TGTGCCAGCTCACCCCGGGCCCTTCGCGGGATTAGGGGCCAAAATGAGCAGTTCTTC
.,TRBD1,TRBV6-5,TRBJ1-2,CASSADRGLRDGYTF,TGTGCCAGCAGCGCCGACAGGGGGCTGAGGGATGGCTACACCTTC
few,.,TRBV19,TRBJ2-7,CASRDKIGAHEQYF,TGTGCCAGTAGGGACAAAATAGGAGCCCACGAGCAGTACTTC
.,.,TRBV4-3,TRBJ1-5,CASSQNLGSNQPQHF,TGCGCCAGCAGCCAAAATCTAGGTAGCAATCAGCCCCAGCATTTT
.,.,TRBV11-2,TRBJ2-5,CASSAQRLETQYF,TGTGCCAGCAGCGCCCAGAGGTTGGAGACCCAGTACTTC
many,TRBD1,TRBV29-1,TRBJ1-1,CSGGDRLKNTEAFF,TGCAGCGGTGGGGACAGATTGAAGAACACTGAAGCTTTCTTT
few,TRBD1,TRBV11-2,TRBJ1-4,CASSLGTGGGEKLFF,TGTGCCAGCAGCTTAGGGACAGGGGGCGGTGAAAAACTGTTTTTT
.,.,TRBV5-4,TRBJ2-2,CASSYGAQGRTGELFF,TGTGCCAGCAGTTACGGGGCACAGGGAAGGACCGGGGAGCTGTTTTTT
.,TRBD1,TRBV5-4,TRBJ2-7,CASSLPGTGVYEQYF,TGTGCCAGCAGCCTTCCTGGGACAGGGGTCTACGAGCAGTACTTC
.,TRBD1,TRBV30,TRBJ1-4,CAWNKQGAGGTNEKLFF,TGTGCCTGGAATAAGCAGGGGGCGGGTGGAACTAATGAAAAACTGTTTTTT
few,TRBD1,TRBV9,TRBJ1-4,CASSVAGTANEKLFF,TGTGCCAGCAGCGTAGCTGGGACAGCTAATGAAAAACTGTTTTTT
many,.,TRBV19,TRBJ1-5,CASSISQAQPQHF,TGTGCCAGTAGTATCAGTCAGGCTCAGCCCCAGCATTTT
few,.,TRBV28,TRBJ1-2,CASSLATGTNYGYTF,TGTGCCAGCAGTCTTGCGACAGGTACTAACTATGGCTACACCTTC
.,.,TRBV7-2,TRBJ2-7,CASSPQGSGEQYF,TGTGCCAGCAGCCCACAGGGTAGTGGCGAGCAGTACTTC
.,TRBD1,TRBV5-6,TRBJ1-1,CASSPGDRAALAFF,TGTGCCAGCAGCCCGGGGGACAGGGCCGCCTTGGCTTTCTTT
.,TRBD1,TRBV3-1/TRBV3-2,TRBJ1-6,CASSQVDRGASPLHF,TGTGCCAGCAGCCAAGTCGACAGGGGGGCTTCACCCCTCCACTTT
.,.,TRBV24-1,TRBJ2-1,CATRGGNSYNEQFF,TGTGCCACCAGGGGCGGGAACAGCTACAATGAGCAGTTCTTC